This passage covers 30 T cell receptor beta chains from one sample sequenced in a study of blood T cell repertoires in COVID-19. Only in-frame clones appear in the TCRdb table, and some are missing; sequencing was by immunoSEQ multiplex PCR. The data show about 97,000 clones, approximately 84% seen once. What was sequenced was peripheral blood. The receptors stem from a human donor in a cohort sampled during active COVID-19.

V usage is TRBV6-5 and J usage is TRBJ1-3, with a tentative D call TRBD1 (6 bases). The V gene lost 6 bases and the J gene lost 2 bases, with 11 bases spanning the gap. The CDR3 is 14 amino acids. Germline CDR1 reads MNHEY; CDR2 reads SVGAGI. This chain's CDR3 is CASRPRTAGNTIYF. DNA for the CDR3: TGTGCCAGCAGACCCCGGACAGCTGGAAACACCATATATTTT.

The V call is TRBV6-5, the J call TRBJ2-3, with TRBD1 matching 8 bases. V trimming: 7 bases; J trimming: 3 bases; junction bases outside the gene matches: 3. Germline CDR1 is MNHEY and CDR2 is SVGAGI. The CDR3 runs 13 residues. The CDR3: CASKGQGTDTQYF. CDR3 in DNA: TGTGCCAGCAAAGGACAGGGAACAGATACGCAGTATTTT.

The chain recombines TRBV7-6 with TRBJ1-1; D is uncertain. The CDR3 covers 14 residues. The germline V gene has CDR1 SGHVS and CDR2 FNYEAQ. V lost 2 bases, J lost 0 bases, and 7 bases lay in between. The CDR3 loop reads CASSLFRMNTEAFF. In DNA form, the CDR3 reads TGTGCCAGCAGCTTATTCAGAATGAACACTGAAGCTTTCTTT.

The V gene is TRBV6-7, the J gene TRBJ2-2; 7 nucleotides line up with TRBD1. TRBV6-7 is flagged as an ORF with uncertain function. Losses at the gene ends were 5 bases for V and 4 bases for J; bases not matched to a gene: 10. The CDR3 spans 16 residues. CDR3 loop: CASSTETGNGTGELFF. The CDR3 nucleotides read TGTGCCAGCAGTACCGAGACAGGGAATGGCACCGGGGAGCTGTTTTTT.

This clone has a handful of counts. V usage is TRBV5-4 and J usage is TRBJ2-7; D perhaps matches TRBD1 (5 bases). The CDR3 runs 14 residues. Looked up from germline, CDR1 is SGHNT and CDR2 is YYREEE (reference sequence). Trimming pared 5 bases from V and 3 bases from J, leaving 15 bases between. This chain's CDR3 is CASSSRDRGYEQYF. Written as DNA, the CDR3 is TGTGCCAGCAGTAGCCGCGACAGAGGCTACGAGCAGTACTTC. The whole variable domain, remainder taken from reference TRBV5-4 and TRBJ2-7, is ETGVTQSPTHLIKTRGQQVTLRCSSQSGHNTVSWYQQALGQGPQFIFQYYREEENGRGNFPPRFSGLQFPNYSSELNVNALELDDSALYLCASSSRDRGYEQYFGPGTRLTVT.

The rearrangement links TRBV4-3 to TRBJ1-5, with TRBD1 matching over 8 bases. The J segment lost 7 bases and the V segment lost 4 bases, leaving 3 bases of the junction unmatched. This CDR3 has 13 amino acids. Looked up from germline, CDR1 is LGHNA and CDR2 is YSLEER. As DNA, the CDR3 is TGCGCCAGCAGCCCACAGGGGGGACAGCCCCAGCATTTT. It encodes CASSPQGGQPQHF.

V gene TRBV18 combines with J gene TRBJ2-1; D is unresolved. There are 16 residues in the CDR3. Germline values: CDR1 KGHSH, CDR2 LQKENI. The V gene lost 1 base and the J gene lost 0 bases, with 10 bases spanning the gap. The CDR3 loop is CASSPLMSSSYNEQFF. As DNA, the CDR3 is TGTGCCAGCTCACCACTGATGAGTAGCTCCTACAATGAGCAGTTCTTC.

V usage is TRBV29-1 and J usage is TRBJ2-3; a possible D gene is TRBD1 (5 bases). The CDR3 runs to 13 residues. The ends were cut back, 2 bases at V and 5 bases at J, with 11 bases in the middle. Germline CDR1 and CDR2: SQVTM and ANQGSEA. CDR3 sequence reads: CSVEPPGQDTQYF. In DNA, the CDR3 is TGCAGCGTTGAACCCCCAGGGCAAGATACGCAGTATTTT.

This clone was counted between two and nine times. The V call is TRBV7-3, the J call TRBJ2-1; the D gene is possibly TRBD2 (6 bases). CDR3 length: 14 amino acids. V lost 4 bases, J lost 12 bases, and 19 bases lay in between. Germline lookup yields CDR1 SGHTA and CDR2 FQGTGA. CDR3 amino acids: CASSSIGDSQVQFF. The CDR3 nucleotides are TGTGCCAGCAGCTCCATAGGGGACTCCCAAGTGCAGTTCTTC.

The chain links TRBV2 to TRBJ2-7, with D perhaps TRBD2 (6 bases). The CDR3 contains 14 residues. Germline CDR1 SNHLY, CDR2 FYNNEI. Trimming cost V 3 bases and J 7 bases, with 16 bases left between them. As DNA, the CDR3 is TGTGCCAGCAGTGAGGGTCCGGGGGATGTGGAGCAGTACTTC. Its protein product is CASSEGPGDVEQYF. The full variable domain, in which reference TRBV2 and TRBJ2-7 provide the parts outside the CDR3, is EPEVTQTPSHQVTQMGQEVILRCVPISNHLYFYWYRQILGQKVEFLVSFYNNEISEKSEIFDDQFSVERPDGSNFTLKIRSTKLEDSAMYFCASSEGPGDVEQYFGPGTRLTVT.

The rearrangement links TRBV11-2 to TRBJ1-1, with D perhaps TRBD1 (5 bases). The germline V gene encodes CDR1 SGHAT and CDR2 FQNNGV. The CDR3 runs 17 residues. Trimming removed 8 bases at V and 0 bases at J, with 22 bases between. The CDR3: CASRTGRGAIMNTEAFF. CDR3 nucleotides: TGTGCCAGCCGGACGGGGCGCGGGGCTATAATGAACACTGAAGCTTTCTTT.

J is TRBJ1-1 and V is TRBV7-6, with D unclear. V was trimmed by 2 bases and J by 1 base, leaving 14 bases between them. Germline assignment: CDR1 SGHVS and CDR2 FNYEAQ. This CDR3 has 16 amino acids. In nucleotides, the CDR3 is TGTGCCAGCAGCTTAATGAGTACAGCCCAGAACACTGAAGCTTTCTTT. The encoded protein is CASSLMSTAQNTEAFF.

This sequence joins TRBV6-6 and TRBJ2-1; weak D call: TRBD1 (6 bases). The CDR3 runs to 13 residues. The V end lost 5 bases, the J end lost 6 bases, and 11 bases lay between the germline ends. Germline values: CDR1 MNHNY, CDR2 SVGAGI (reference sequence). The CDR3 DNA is TGTGCCAGCAGTCGGACAGATTCCAATGAGCAGTTCTTC. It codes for CASSRTDSNEQFF.

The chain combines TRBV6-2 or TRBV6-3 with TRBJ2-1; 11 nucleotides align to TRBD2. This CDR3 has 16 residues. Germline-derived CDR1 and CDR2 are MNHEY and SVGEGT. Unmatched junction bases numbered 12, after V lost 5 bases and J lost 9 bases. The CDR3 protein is CASSLRLAGKISEQFF. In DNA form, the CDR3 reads TGTGCCAGCAGTCTACGACTAGCGGGGAAGATAAGTGAGCAGTTCTTC.

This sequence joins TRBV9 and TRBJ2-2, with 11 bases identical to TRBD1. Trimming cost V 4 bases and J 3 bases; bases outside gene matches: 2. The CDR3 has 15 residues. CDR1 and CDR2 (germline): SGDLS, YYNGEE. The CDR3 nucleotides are TGTGCCAGCAGCTCGGGACAGGGGGACACCGGGGAGCTGTTTTTT. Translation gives CASSSGQGDTGELFF.

The CDR3 coding sequence is TGTGCCAGCAGCTTAGCTCTAGCGGGGGGGCAACAAGAGACCCAGTACTTC. As protein: CASSLALAGGQQETQYF. This sequence joins TRBV7-2 and TRBJ2-5; TRBD2 matches at 12 bases. Per the germline V gene, CDR1 is SGHTA and CDR2 is FQGNSA. CDR3 length equals 17 residues. V gave up 0 bases and J gave up 2 bases; unmatched junction bases: 4. Based on the CDR3 plus reference TRBV7-2 and TRBJ2-5, the full variable domain is GAGVSQSPSNKVTEKGKDVELRCDPISGHTALYWYRQSLGQGLEFLIYFQGNSAPDKSGLPSDRFSAERTGGSVSTLTIQRTQQEDSAVYLCASSLALAGGQQETQYFGPGTRLLVL.

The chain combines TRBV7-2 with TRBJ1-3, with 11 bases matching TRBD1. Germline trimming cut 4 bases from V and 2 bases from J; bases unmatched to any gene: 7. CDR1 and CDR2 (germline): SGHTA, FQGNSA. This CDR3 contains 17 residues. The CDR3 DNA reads TGTGCCAGCAGCTCAAGGGACAGGGGGGGTACTGGAAACACCATATATTTT. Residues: CASSSRDRGGTGNTIYF.

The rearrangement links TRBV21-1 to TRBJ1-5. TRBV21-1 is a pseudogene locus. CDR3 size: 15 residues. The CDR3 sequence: CASSKWSTAGQPQHF. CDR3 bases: TGTGCCAGCAGCAAGTGGAGCACGGCGGGTCAGCCCCAGCATTTT.

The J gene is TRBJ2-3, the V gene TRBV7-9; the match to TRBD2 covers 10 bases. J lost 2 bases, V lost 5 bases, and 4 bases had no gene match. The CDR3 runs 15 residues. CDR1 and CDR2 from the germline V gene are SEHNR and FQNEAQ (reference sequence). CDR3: CASSLLAGDTDTQYF. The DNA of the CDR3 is TGTGCCAGCAGCCTTCTAGCGGGGGACACAGATACGCAGTATTTT. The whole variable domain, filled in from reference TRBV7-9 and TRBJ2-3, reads DTGVSQNPRHKITKRGQNVTFRCDPISEHNRLYWYRQTLGQGPEFLTYFQNEAQLEKSRLLSDRFSAERPKGSFSTLEIQRTEQGDSAMYLCASSLLAGDTDTQYFGPGTRLTVL.

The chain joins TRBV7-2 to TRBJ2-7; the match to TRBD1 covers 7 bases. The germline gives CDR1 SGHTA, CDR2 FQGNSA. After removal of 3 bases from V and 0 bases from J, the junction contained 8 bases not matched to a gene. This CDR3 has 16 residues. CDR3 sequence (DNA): TGTGCCAGCAGCTTTGGGACAGACGTTCCCTCCTACGAGCAGTACTTC. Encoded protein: CASSFGTDVPSYEQYF.

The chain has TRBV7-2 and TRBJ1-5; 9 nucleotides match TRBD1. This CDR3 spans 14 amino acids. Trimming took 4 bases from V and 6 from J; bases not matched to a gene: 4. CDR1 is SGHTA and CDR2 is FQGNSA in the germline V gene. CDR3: CASSSTGGPQPQHF. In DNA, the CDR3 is TGTGCCAGCAGCTCAACAGGGGGCCCTCAGCCCCAGCATTTT.

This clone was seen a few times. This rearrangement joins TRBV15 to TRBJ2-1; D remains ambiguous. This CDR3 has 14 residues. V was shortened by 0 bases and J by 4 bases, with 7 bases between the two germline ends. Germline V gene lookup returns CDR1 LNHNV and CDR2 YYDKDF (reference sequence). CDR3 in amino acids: CATSREVDYNEQFF. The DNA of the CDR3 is TGTGCCACCAGCAGAGAGGTAGATTACAATGAGCAGTTCTTC. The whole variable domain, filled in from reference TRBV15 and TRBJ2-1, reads DAMVIQNPRYQVTQFGKPVTLSCSQTLNHNVMYWYQQKSSQAPKLLFHYYDKDFNNEADTPDNFQSRRPNTSFCFLDIRSPGLGDTAMYLCATSREVDYNEQFFGPGTRLTVL.

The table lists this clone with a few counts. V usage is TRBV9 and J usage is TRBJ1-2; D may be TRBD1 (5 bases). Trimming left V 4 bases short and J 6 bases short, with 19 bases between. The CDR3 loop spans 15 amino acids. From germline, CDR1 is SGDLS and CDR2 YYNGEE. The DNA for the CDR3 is TGTGCCAGCAGCCCAAATTTAGCGGCAGGGCATGGCTACACCTTC. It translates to CASSPNLAAGHGYTF.

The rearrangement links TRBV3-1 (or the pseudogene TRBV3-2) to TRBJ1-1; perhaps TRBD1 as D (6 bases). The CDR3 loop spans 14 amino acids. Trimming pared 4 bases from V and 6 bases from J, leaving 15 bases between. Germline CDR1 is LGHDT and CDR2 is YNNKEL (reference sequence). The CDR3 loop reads CASSPWDTPAEAFF. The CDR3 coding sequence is TGTGCCAGCAGCCCCTGGGACACCCCAGCTGAAGCTTTCTTT.

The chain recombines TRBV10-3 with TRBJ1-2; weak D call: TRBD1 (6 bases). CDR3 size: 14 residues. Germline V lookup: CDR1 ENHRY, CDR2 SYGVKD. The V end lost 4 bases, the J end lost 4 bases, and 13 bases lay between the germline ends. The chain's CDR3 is CAISAGAHAYGYTF. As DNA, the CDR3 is TGTGCCATCAGTGCAGGGGCCCACGCCTATGGCTACACCTTC.

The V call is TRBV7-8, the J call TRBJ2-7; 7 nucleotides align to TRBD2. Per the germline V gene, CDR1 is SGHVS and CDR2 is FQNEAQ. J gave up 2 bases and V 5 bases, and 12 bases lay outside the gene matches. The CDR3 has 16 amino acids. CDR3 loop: CASSPPRLAEAYEQYF. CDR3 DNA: TGTGCCAGCAGCCCCCCCCGGCTAGCGGAGGCCTACGAGCAGTACTTC.

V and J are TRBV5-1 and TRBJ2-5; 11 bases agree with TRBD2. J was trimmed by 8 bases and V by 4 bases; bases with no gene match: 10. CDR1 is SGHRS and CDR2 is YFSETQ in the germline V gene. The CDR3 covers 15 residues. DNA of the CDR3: TGCGCCAGCAGCACGGCTAGCGGGGGGCAGGGAACCCAGTACTTC. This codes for CASSTASGGQGTQYF.

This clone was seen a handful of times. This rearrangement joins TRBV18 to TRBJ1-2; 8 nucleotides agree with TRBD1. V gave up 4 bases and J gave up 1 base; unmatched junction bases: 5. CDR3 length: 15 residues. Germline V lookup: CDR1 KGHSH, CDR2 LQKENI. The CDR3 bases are TGTGCCAGCTCACTAGGACAGGGCTTTAACTATGGCTACACCTTC. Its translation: CASSLGQGFNYGYTF.

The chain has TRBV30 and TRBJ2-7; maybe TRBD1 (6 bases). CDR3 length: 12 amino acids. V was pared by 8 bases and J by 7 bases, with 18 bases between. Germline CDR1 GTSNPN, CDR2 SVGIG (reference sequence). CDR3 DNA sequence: TGTGCCGGCTCACAGGGTTCGGGGGAGCAGTACTTC. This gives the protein CAGSQGSGEQYF.

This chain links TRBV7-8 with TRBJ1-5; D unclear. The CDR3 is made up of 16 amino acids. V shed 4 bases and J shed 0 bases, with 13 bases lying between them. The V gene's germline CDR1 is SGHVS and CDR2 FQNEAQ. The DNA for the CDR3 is TGTGCCAGCAGCTCCGGCCCAGGATATAGCAATCAGCCCCAGCATTTT. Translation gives CASSSGPGYSNQPQHF.